This T cell receptor beta chain comes out of a study of PD-1 blockade in classical Hodgkin lymphoma. Study summary: Nivolumab dosing for patients was 3 mg/kg, administered intravenously every 2 weeks. Findings and caveats of the study: In CD4+ cells, TCR diversity went up significantly by C4D1, but in CD8+ cells it did not. Repertoire differences lack defined causes, possibly disease activity or prior therapy.

There was relapse after autologous stem cell transplantation in every patient, and there was variation in brentuximab vedotin exposure. Method: immunoSEQ multiplex PCR; TCRdb's copy keeps in-frame clones and lacks some. Of roughly 13,000 clones listed, less than 90% were seen once; the top ten hold roughly 24%. With regard to this clone: What it binds is unknown.

CDR1 SGHRS and CDR2 YFSETQ come from the germline V gene. The CDR3 contains 14 residues. Deletions cut 0 bases from V and 1 base from J, with 7 bases between. This clonotype originated in a human donor with classical Hodgkin lymphoma. This chain joins TRBV5-1 and TRBJ1-1; D ambiguous. Source: peripheral blood mononuclear cells (PBMCs), taken at baseline. CDR3 sequence reads: CASSLGGRNTEAFF. In DNA form, the CDR3 reads TGCGCCAGCAGCTTGGGAGGGAGGAACACTGAAGCTTTCTTT. Together with reference TRBV5-1 and TRBJ1-1, the CDR3 gives the full variable domain: KAGVTQTPRYLIKTRGQQVTLSCSPISGHRSVSWYQQTPGQGLQFLFEYFSETQRNKGNFPGRFSGRQFSNSRSEMNVSTLELGDSALYLCASSLGGRNTEAFFGQGTRLTVV.